This T cell receptor (beta chain) was sequenced during a study of OX40 agonist ivuxolimab in advanced cancers. Study as a whole: Dose-escalation patients were diagnosed with hepatocellular carcinoma, melanoma, renal cell cancer or head and neck cancer. Subjects had a mean age of about 65 years, with a range of roughly 20 to 79; less than 90% were male. Findings and caveats of the study: Both CD4+ and CD8+ T cell populations in blood had undergone clonal expansion by week 6 at 0.1 to 3.0 mg/kg.

CDR1 and CDR2 from the germline V gene are MNHEY and SVGAGI. Trimming removed 2 bases from V and 5 bases from J, with 9 bases in between. The CDR3 has 13 residues. Repertoires were generated with immunoSEQ multiplex PCR, while TCRdb's copy carries only in-frame clones and drops some. Counted here are 74,000 or so clones, 90% to 95% occurring once; the ten biggest clones make up approximately 0.32%. Turning to this clone: Its antigen is not identified.

The source of this sequence is an adult with an advanced solid tumor such as melanoma, head and neck, liver or kidney cancer. This chain joins TRBV6-5 and TRBJ1-2; D gene uncertain. The sequencing used CD4+ or CD8+ T cells sorted from blood, collected in a trial of the OX40 agonist ivuxolimab. The CDR3 region has the DNA TGTGCCAGCAGTTACAGCCAGACTTATGGCTACACCTTC. This codes for CASSYSQTYGYTF.